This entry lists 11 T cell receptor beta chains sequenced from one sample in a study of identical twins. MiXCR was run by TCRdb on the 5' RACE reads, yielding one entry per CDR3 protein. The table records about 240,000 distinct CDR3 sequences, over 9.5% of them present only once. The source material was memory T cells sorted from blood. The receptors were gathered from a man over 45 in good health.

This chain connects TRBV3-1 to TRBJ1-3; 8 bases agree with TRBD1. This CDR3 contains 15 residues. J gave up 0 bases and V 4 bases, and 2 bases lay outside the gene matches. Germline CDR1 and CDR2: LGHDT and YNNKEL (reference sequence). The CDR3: CASSPGQASGNTIYF. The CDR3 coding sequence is TGTGCCAGCAGCCCGGGACAGGCCTCTGGAAACACCATATATTTT.

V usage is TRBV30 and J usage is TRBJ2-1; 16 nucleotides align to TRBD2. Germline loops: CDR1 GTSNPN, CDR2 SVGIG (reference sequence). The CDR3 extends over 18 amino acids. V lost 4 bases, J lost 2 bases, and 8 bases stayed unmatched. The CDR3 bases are TGTGCCTGGATCTCCGGGACTAGCGGGAGGGGGACCTACAATGAGCAGTTCTTC. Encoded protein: CAWISGTSGRGTYNEQFF.

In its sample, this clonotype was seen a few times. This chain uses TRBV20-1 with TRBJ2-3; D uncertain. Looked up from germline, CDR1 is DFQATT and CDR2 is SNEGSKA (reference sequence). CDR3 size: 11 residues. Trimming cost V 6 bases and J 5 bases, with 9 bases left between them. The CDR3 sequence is CSAPTLDTQYF. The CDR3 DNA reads TGCAGTGCCCCGACTTTAGATACGCAGTATTTT.

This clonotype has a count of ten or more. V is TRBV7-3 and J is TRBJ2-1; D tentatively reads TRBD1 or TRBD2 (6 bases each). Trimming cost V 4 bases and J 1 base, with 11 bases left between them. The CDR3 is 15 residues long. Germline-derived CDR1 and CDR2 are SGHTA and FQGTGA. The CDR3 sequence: CASSSQGGSYNEQFF. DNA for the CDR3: TGTGCCAGCAGCTCACAGGGAGGTTCCTACAATGAGCAGTTCTTC. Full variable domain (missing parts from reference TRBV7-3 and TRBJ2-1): GAGVSQTPSNKVTEKGKYVELRCDPISGHTALYWYRQSLGQGPEFLIYFQGTGAADDSGLPNDRFFAVRPEGSVSTLKIQRTERGDSAVYLCASSSQGGSYNEQFFGPGTRLTVL.

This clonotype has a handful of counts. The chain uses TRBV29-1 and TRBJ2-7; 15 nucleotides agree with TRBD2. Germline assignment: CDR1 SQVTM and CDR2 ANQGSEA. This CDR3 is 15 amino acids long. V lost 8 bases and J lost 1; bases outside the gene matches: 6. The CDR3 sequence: CSPGTSGRYSYEQYF. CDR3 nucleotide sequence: TGCAGCCCAGGGACTAGCGGGAGGTATTCCTACGAGCAGTACTTC.

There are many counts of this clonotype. The DNA for the CDR3 is TGTGCCAGCGGCGACCCCGGACAGCAGTATAGGCCCCAGCATTTT. Translation: CASGDPGQQYRPQHF. This sequence joins TRBV6-2 or TRBV6-3 and TRBJ1-5, with D tentatively TRBD1 (6 bases). This CDR3 has 15 amino acids. V lost 8 bases and J lost 9, with 23 bases in between. Germline V gene data show CDR1 as MNHEY and CDR2 as SVGEGT.

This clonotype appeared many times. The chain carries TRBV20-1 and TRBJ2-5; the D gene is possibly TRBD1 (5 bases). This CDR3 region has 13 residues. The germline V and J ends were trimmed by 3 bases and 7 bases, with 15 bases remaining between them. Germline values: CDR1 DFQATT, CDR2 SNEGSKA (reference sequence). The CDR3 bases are TGCAGTGCTAGGTCCAGGGTGCCGGGGACCCAGTACTTC. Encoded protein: CSARSRVPGTQYF.

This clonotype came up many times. Here the CDR3 reads CASSLLPQETQYF. The DNA for the CDR3 is TGCGCCAGCAGCTTGTTACCCCAAGAGACCCAGTACTTC. The gene calls are TRBV5-1 and TRBJ2-5; D gene unclear. Trimming shortened V by 1 base and J by 1 base, and 5 bases separated the two germline ends. The CDR3 sequence is 13 residues long. Germline lookup yields CDR1 SGHRS and CDR2 YFSETQ.

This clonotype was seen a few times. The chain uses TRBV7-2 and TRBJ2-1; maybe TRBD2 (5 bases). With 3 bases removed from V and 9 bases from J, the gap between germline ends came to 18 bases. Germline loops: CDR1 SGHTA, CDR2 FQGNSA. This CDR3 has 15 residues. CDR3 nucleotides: TGTGCCAGCAGCTTGGCGGGTCATAGAAGCGGTGAGCAGTTCTTC. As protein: CASSLAGHRSGEQFF.

This CDR3 is CASSLNHQETQYF. The DNA for the CDR3 is TGTGCCAGCAGCTTAAACCATCAAGAGACCCAGTACTTC. The chain is built from TRBV11-1 and TRBJ2-5; D is unclear. Germline V lookup: CDR1 SGHAT, CDR2 FQDESV (reference sequence). V lost 2 bases to trimming and J lost 2 bases, with 6 bases between them. The CDR3 contains 13 residues.

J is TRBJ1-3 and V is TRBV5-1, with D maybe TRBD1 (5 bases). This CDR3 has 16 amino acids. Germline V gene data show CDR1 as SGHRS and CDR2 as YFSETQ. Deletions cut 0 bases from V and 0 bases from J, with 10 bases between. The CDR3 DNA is TGCGCCAGCAGCTTGGTAGCCGGGGCCTCTGGAAACACCATATATTTT. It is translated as CASSLVAGASGNTIYF.